This T cell receptor (beta chain) came from a study of blood T cell repertoires in COVID-19. Overall study: Spain, Italy and the United States supplied samples that represented acute and convalescent COVID-19. PBMCs, B-cell-depleted T cells, or T cells were the source of the cDNA or gDNA that made up the material.

This clone was counted a single time. The CDR3 consists of 16 residues. Germline V gene sequence: CDR1 LGHDT, CDR2 YNNKEL (reference sequence). V was shortened by 4 bases and J by 0 bases, with 14 bases between the two germline ends. As handled by the study authors: Quantification of nucleated cells was approximated via reference gene primer amplification. Assay used: immunoSEQ multiplex PCR; TCRdb lists only in-frame clones, some missing. That table furnishes V, J and clone size, whereas the DNA furnished D and trimming. The data hold around 170,000 clones, with 88% observed a single time. The sequence came from a man aged 55 to 70 with acute or convalescent COVID-19. The sample consisted of peripheral blood. The gene calls are TRBV3-1 (or the pseudogene TRBV3-2) and TRBJ2-3; weak D call: TRBD2 (6 bases). The CDR3 region is CASSPYPRGSTDTQYF. The CDR3 nucleotides read TGTGCCAGCAGCCCATACCCACGGGGGAGCACAGATACGCAGTATTTT.